This entry lists 19 T cell receptor beta chains sequenced from one sample in a study of shared clonotypes between healthy human individuals. Measured with immunoSEQ multiplex PCR; TCRdb has only the in-frame clones, and not every one. The table has under 650,000 clones, about 95% seen once; the top ten hold approximately 0.06%. Sequencing was performed on naive CD4+ T cells sorted from blood. Specified subset: CD45RA+ positively selected. The receptor set was obtained from a woman younger than 45 in good health.

The chain combines TRBV11-2 with TRBJ2-7, with 9 bases fitting TRBD2. The CDR3 is 15 amino acids. The junction had 11 bases not matched to a gene; V was cut back by 5 bases and J by 6 bases. From germline, CDR1 is SGHAT and CDR2 FQNNGV. Here the CDR3 DNA reads TGTGCCAGCAGCCCCCGGACTAGCGCTCTCGGCGAGCAGTACTTC. Protein: CASSPRTSALGEQYF.

V and J are TRBV7-9 and TRBJ2-7; no reliable D call. The CDR3 spans 15 residues. The germline V gene encodes CDR1 SEHNR and CDR2 FQNEAQ (reference sequence). Trimming cost V 5 bases and J 0 bases, with 14 bases left between them. CDR3 region: CASSPIDLVSYEQYF. The DNA of the CDR3 is TGTGCCAGCAGCCCGATAGACTTGGTCTCCTACGAGCAGTACTTC.

The J gene is TRBJ1-1, the V gene TRBV11-2; tentatively, D is TRBD1 (5 bases). This CDR3 spans 17 amino acids. Between the trimmed V and J ends, which lost 1 base and 0 bases, there was a span of 15 bases. The germline V gene encodes CDR1 SGHAT and CDR2 FQNNGV. The CDR3 spells CASSLAIVGALNTEAFF. The CDR3 nucleotides are TGTGCCAGCAGCTTAGCGATCGTCGGGGCCCTGAACACTGAAGCTTTCTTT.

The chain uses TRBV28 and TRBJ2-5; 7 bases line up with TRBD1. The assigned J gene may be wrong: the sequence end matches TRBJ2-7 better. Germline V CDR1 and CDR2: MDHEN, SYDVKM. This CDR3 has 15 residues. The CDR3 spells CASSAATGTLYEQYF. In DNA, the CDR3 is TGTGCCAGCAGCGCGGCGACAGGGACGCTATACGAGCAGTACTTC.

CDR3 DNA: TGTGCCAGTACCGTCGATGGTAGCGGGAGTTCGCCGTTCTTC. Its protein is CASTVDGSGSSPFF. The rearrangement links TRBV19 to TRBJ2-1, with 9 bases that match TRBD2. The CDR3 has 14 residues. CDR1 and CDR2 from the germline V gene are LNHDA and SQIVND (reference sequence). V gave up 7 bases and J gave up 15 bases; unmatched junction bases: 16. The variable domain in full, completed from reference TRBV19 and TRBJ2-1, reads DGGITQSPKYLFRKEGQNVTLSCEQNLNHDAMYWYRQDPGQGLRLIYYSQIVNDFQKGDIAEGYSVSREKKESFPLTVTSAQKNPTAFYLCASTVDGSGSSPFFGPGTRLTVL.

This clone was seen once. J is TRBJ2-7 and V is TRBV2; a weak D match, TRBD1 (5 bases). V was trimmed by 5 bases and J by 5 bases, leaving 13 bases between them. CDR1 SNHLY and CDR2 FYNNEI come from the germline V gene. CDR3 length equals 13 residues. CDR3 DNA: TGTGCCAGCAGTTTCCAGGGCATCCACGAGCAGTACTTC. Residues: CASSFQGIHEQYF.

V is TRBV9 and J is TRBJ1-1; no clear D. V lost 0 bases, J lost 2 bases, and 5 bases lay in between. The germline gives CDR1 SGDLS, CDR2 YYNGEE. This CDR3 has 13 residues. The CDR3 spells CASSVEGNTEAFF. CDR3 sequence (DNA): TGTGCCAGCAGCGTAGAGGGTAACACTGAAGCTTTCTTT.

The chain links TRBV5-1 to TRBJ1-1; TRBD1 matches at 8 bases. Looked up from germline, CDR1 is SGHRS and CDR2 is YFSETQ. The CDR3 is 14 amino acids. V dropped 4 bases and J dropped 3; count of bases not matched to a gene: 5. In DNA form, the CDR3 reads TGCGCCAGCAGCAGAGGACAGGGAGACACTGAAGCTTTCTTT. Amino acid sequence: CASSRGQGDTEAFF.

The CDR3 reads CASSLSDRGRTEAFF. CDR3 in DNA: TGTGCCAGCAGTTTATCTGACAGGGGGAGGACTGAAGCTTTCTTT. The chain employs TRBV28 and TRBJ1-1; 9 bases align to TRBD1. The CDR3 sequence is 15 residues long. J was trimmed by 5 bases and V by 1 base; bases with no gene match: 5. Germline V lookup: CDR1 MDHEN, CDR2 SYDVKM.

The chain combines TRBV28 with TRBJ1-5; possible D gene TRBD1, 6 bases. Germline V CDR1 and CDR2: MDHEN, SYDVKM. CDR3 length: 13 residues. The ends were cut back, 11 bases at V and 3 bases at J, with 14 bases in the middle. CDR3 bases: TGTGCCGCGGGGGGCGGCTACAATCAGCCCCAGCATTTT. Translated: CAAGGGYNQPQHF.

The CDR3 is CASSLGPSAYEQYF. The CDR3 nucleotides read TGCGCCAGCAGCTTGGGGCCCTCGGCCTACGAGCAGTACTTC. The chain joins TRBV5-1 to TRBJ2-7; D is uncertain. V was shortened by 0 bases and J by 2 bases, with 9 bases between the two germline ends. CDR1 is SGHRS and CDR2 is YFSETQ in the germline V gene. The CDR3 totals 14 residues.

This clone was detected only once. The V gene is TRBV28, the J gene TRBJ2-6, with D perhaps matching TRBD1 or TRBD2 (5 bases each). The V end lost 7 bases, the J end lost 2 bases, and 12 bases lay between the germline ends. There are 15 residues in the CDR3. CDR1 and CDR2 from the germline V gene are MDHEN and SYDVKM. CDR3 sequence: CASMIPGPGANVLTF. The DNA for the CDR3 is TGTGCCAGCATGATCCCGGGGCCTGGGGCCAACGTCCTGACTTTC.

The rearrangement joins TRBV6-6 to TRBJ2-7; no reliable D call. CDR1 is MNHNY and CDR2 is SVGAGI in the germline V gene (reference sequence). V was trimmed by 4 bases and J by 5 bases, leaving 18 bases between them. The CDR3 is 15 residues long. CDR3 region: CASSFYNLPTHEQYF. DNA of the CDR3: TGTGCCAGCAGTTTCTACAACCTTCCTACCCACGAGCAGTACTTC.

The V and J genes are TRBV9 and TRBJ2-5; 12 bases align to TRBD2. The CDR3 extends over 16 amino acids. CDR1 SGDLS and CDR2 YYNGEE come from the germline V gene. Losses at the gene ends were 4 bases for V and 2 bases for J; bases not matched to a gene: 6. The CDR3 nucleotides read TGTGCCAGCAGCAGGGGACTAGCGGGCGAGCAAGAGACCCAGTACTTC. It specifies CASSRGLAGEQETQYF.

The gene calls are TRBV6-1 and TRBJ1-2; 8 bases are a match to TRBD1. Trimming at V came to 3 bases and at J to 0 bases, leaving 3 bases not matched to a gene. This CDR3 contains 15 residues. Germline-derived CDR1 and CDR2 are MNHNS and SASEGT. DNA for the CDR3: TGTGCCAGCAGTGACAGGGGGCGGACTAACTATGGCTACACCTTC. Amino acid sequence: CASSDRGRTNYGYTF.

The CDR3 DNA sequence: TGTGCCAGCAGCTTAGACCGAGGGCCTGAAGCTTTCTTT. Translating it yields CASSLDRGPEAFF. The gene calls are TRBV5-4 and TRBJ1-1; D remains unclear. The CDR3 covers 13 residues. Per the germline V gene, CDR1 is SGHNT and CDR2 is YYREEE (reference sequence). V shed 2 bases and J shed 6 bases, with 11 bases lying between them.

V is TRBV7-7 and J is TRBJ2-2, with D unresolved. V was clipped by 5 bases and J by 6 bases, with 10 bases between them. Germline V gives CDR1 SSHAT, CDR2 FNYEAQ (reference sequence). The CDR3 runs 13 residues. The CDR3, as DNA: TGTGCCAGCAGCCCCCGTAGCCCCGGGGAGCTGTTTTTT. It specifies CASSPRSPGELFF.

This clone showed up just once. V gene TRBV4-2 combines with J gene TRBJ2-3, with 9 bases lining up with TRBD2. J gave up 3 bases and V 5 bases, and 6 bases lay outside the gene matches. Germline V gives CDR1 LGHNA, CDR2 YNFKEQ. This CDR3 is 15 amino acids long. The CDR3 DNA is TGTGCCAGCAGCTCCGGGACTAGCTTTACAGATACGCAGTATTTT. It is translated as CASSSGTSFTDTQYF.

The chain is built from TRBV5-1 and TRBJ2-7; no clear D gene. The CDR3 totals 15 residues. CDR1 and CDR2 (germline): SGHRS, YFSETQ. Trimming took 4 bases from V and 2 from J, leaving 16 bases between them. CDR3 sequence reads: CASSPTAGKTYEQYF. In nucleotides, the CDR3 is TGCGCCAGCAGCCCCACCGCAGGAAAAACCTACGAGCAGTACTTC.